The clone carrying this TCR beta chain occurred many times. The target antigen is unknown. The data belong to a study of CD8 T cells in ankylosing spondylitis. Whole-study findings and limits: Disease-associated clones were reportedly significantly overrepresented in matched ankylosing spondylitis synovial fluid. Typical of ankylosing spondylitis blood, it appeared, was a TCR beta motif of fewer than ten highly homologous variants.

Using its own MiXCR run on the 5' RACE reads, TCRdb lists one record per CDR3 protein. This table holds 200,000 to 250,000 distinct CDR3 sequences, 7.3% found once. This sequence originates from a male donor with ankylosing spondylitis. Sequences were obtained from blood, either unsorted or a sorted T cell fraction (not recorded which).

CDR3 sequence: CASSGGTDRYNEQFF. The CDR3 region has the DNA TGCGCCAGCAGCGGAGGGACTGACCGCTACAATGAGCAGTTCTTC. This chain uses TRBV5-1 with TRBJ2-1; D is perhaps TRBD2 (6 bases). The CDR3 is 15 amino acids. Germline V lookup: CDR1 SGHRS, CDR2 YFSETQ. Trimming cost V 4 bases and J 3 bases, with 14 bases left between them. The full variable domain, rest sourced from reference TRBV5-1 and TRBJ2-1, is KAGVTQTPRYLIKTRGQQVTLSCSPISGHRSVSWYQQTPGQGLQFLFEYFSETQRNKGNFPGRFSGRQFSNSRSEMNVSTLELGDSALYLCASSGGTDRYNEQFFGPGTRLTVL.